This T cell receptor beta chain was sequenced during a study of cytotoxic CD8 clonotypes in ibrutinib-treated CLL. Study as a whole: Patients attained some 25 partial and 2 complete responses; at median around 70 months, approximately 15 remained remitted while 12 progressed. Study outcomes and limitations: On treatment, the uncommon public clonotypes contracted or remained stable. Timing of sampling differed between sustained-remission and progressing patients. Elevated clonality accompanied ibrutinib response, with a return toward baseline values at progression.

A remark on this clone: Its antigen is still unknown.

Repertoires were generated with immunoSEQ multiplex PCR, while TCRdb's copy carries only in-frame clones and drops some. The sample gives under 150,000 clones, less than 95% of which show up once; less than 14% is in the top ten. CDR1 MNHEY and CDR2 SMNVEV come from the germline V gene (reference sequence). The V end lost 9 bases, the J end lost 3 bases, and 11 bases lay between the germline ends. The CDR3 length is 12 residues. The clonotype originates from a human donor with chronic lymphocytic leukemia. The sequencing here drew on PBMCs, taken after 12 months of ibrutinib treatment. The rearrangement uses TRBV27 and TRBJ1-1, with D maybe TRBD1 (5 bases). DNA for the CDR3: TGTGCCAGTAGGGGAGCCTACACTGAAGCTTTCTTT. It translates to CASRGAYTEAFF.